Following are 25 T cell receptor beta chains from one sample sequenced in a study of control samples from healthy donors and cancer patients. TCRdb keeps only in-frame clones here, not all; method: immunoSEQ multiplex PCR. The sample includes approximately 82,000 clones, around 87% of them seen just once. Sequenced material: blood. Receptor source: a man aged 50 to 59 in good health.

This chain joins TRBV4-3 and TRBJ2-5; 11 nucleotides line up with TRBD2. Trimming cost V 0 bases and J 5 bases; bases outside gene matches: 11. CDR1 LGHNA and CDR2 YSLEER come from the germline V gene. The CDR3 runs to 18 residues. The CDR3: CASSQEMLAGGLGETQYF. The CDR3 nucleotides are TGCGCCAGCAGCCAAGAGATGTTAGCGGGGGGGCTAGGGGAGACCCAGTACTTC.

The CDR3 reads CASIATGGTEAFF. The CDR3, as DNA: TGTGCCAGCATCGCGACAGGGGGAACTGAAGCTTTCTTT. This chain links TRBV12-3 or TRBV12-4 with TRBJ1-1; 9 nucleotides agree with TRBD1. After removal of 7 bases from V and 5 bases from J, the junction contained 5 bases not matched to a gene. This CDR3 contains 13 residues.

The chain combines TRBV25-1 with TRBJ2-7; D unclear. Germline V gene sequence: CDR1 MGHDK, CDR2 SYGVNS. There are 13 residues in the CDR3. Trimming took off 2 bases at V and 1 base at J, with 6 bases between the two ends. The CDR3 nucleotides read TGTGCCAGCAGTGAAATCGTTTCCTACGAGCAGTACTTC. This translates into CASSEIVSYEQYF.

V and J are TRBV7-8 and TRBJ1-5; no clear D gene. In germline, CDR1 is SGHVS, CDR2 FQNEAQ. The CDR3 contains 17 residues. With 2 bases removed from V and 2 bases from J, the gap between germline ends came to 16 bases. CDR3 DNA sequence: TGTGCCAGCAGCTTATGGCCGGAGGAAGGTGGCAATCAGCCCCAGCATTTT. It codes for CASSLWPEEGGNQPQHF.

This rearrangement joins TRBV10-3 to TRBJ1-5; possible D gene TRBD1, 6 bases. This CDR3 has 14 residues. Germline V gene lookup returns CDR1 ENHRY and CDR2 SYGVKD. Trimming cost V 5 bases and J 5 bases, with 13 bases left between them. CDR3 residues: CAISNTGPDQPQHF. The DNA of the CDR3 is TGTGCCATCAGTAACACAGGGCCCGATCAGCCCCAGCATTTT.

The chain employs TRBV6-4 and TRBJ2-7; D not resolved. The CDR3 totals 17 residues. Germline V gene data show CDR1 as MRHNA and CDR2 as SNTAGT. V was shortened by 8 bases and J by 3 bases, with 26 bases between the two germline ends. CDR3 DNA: TGTGCCAGCCTCCACCCGGGCCACACACCCAAACACTACGAGCAGTACTTC. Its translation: CASLHPGHTPKHYEQYF.

This chain's CDR3 is CARSHERERVNEQFF. For the CDR3, the DNA is TGTGCCAGAAGCCACGAGCGGGAGAGGGTCAATGAGCAGTTCTTC. This chain connects TRBV5-3 to TRBJ2-1, with 8 bases fitting TRBD2. TRBV5-3 is flagged as an ORF with uncertain function. The CDR3 consists of 15 residues. After removal of 4 bases from V and 6 bases from J, the junction contained 9 bases not matched to a gene.

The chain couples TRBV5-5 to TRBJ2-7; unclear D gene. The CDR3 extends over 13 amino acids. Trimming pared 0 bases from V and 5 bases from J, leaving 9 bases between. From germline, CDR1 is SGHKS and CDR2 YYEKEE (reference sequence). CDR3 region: CASSLAEQNEQYV. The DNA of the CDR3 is TGTGCCAGCAGCTTGGCCGAACAAAACGAGCAGTACGTC.

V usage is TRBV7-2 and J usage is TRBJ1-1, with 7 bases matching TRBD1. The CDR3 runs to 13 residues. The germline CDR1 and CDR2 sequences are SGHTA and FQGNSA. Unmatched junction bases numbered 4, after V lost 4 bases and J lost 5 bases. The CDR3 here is CASSSDRETEAFF. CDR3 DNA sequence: TGTGCCAGCAGCTCCGACAGGGAAACTGAAGCTTTCTTT. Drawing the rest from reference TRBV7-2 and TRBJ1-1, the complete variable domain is GAGVSQSPSNKVTEKGKDVELRCDPISGHTALYWYRQSLGQGLEFLIYFQGNSAPDKSGLPSDRFSAERTGGSVSTLTIQRTQQEDSAVYLCASSSDRETEAFFGQGTRLTVV.

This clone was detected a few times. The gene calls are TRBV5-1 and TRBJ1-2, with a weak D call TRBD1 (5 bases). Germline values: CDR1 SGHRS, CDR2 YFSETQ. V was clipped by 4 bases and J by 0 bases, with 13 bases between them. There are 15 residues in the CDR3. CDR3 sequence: CASSTDRPTNYGYTF. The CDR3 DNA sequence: TGCGCCAGCAGCACAGACAGACCTACTAACTATGGCTACACCTTC. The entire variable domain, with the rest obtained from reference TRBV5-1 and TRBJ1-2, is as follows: KAGVTQTPRYLIKTRGQQVTLSCSPISGHRSVSWYQQTPGQGLQFLFEYFSETQRNKGNFPGRFSGRQFSNSRSEMNVSTLELGDSALYLCASSTDRPTNYGYTFGSGTRLTVV.

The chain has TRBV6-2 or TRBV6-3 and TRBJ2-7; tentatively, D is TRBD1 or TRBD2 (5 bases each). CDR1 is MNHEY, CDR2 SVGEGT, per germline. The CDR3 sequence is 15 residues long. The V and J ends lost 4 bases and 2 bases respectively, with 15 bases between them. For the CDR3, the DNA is TGTGCCAGCAGTTTTTTCCGGGACGCTACCTACGAGCAGTACGTC. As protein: CASSFFRDATYEQYV.

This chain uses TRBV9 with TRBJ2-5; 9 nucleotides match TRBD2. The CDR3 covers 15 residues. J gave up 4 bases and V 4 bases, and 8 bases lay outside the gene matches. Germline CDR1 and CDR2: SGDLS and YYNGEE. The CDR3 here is CASSPWGGGAETQYF. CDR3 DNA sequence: TGTGCCAGCAGCCCCTGGGGCGGGGGGGCAGAGACCCAGTACTTC.

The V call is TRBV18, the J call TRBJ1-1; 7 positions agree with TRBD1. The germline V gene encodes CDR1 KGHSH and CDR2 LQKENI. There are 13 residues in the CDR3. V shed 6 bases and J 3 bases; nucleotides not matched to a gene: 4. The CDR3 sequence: CASSTQGDTEAFF. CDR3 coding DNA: TGTGCCAGCTCCACCCAGGGGGACACTGAAGCTTTCTTT.

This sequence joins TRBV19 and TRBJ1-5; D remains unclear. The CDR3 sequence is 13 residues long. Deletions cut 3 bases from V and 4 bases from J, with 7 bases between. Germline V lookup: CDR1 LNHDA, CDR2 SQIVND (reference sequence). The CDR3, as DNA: TGTGCCAGTAGTATGGCGGGGAATCAGCCCCAGCATTTT. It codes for CASSMAGNQPQHF.

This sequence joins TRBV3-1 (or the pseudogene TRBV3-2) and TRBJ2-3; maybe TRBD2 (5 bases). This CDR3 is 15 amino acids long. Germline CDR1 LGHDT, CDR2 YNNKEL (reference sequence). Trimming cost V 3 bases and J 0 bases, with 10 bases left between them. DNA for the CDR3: TGTGCCAGCAGCCATACGGGGTTCAGCACAGATACGCAGTATTTT. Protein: CASSHTGFSTDTQYF.

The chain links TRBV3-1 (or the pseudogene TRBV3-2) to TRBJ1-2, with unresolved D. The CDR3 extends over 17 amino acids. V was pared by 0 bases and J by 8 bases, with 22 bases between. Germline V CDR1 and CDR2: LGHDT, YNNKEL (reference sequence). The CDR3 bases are TGTGCCAGCAGCCAAGATAGGGATGGCGGGCTCCGGGGAGGCTACACCTTC. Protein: CASSQDRDGGLRGGYTF.

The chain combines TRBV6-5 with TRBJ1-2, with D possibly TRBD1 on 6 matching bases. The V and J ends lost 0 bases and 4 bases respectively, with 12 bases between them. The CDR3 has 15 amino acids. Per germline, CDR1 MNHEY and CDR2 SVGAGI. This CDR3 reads CASSYSGKGGYGYTF. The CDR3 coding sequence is TGTGCCAGCAGTTACTCAGGAAAGGGGGGCTATGGCTACACCTTC.

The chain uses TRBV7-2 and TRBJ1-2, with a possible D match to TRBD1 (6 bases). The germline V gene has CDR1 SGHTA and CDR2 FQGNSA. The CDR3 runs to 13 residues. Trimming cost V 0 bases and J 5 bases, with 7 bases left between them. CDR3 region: CASSLAGGYGYTF. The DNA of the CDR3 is TGTGCCAGCAGCTTAGCAGGGGGGTATGGCTACACCTTC. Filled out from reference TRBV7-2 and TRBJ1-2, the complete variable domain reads GAGVSQSPSNKVTEKGKDVELRCDPISGHTALYWYRQSLGQGLEFLIYFQGNSAPDKSGLPSDRFSAERTGGSVSTLTIQRTQQEDSAVYLCASSLAGGYGYTFGSGTRLTVV.

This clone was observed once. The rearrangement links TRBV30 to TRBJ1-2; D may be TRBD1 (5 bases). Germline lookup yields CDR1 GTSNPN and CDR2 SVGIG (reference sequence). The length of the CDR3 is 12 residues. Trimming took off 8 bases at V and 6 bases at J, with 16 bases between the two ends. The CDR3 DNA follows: TGTGCCGGAGGGTCAGGGCATCATGGCTACACCTTC. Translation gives CAGGSGHHGYTF.

CDR3 in DNA: TGTGCCAGCAGTCCACAGGGCCCGTCCGGTCATGGCTACACCTTC. Translated, it gives CASSPQGPSGHGYTF. The chain has TRBV27 and TRBJ1-2; D possibly corresponds to TRBD1 (6 bases). V dropped 5 bases and J dropped 6 bases, with 19 bases sitting between them. CDR3 length equals 15 residues. Germline CDR1 and CDR2: MNHEY and SMNVEV (reference sequence).

In nucleotides, the CDR3 is TGTGCCAGCAGTTTACAGGGTATAACTAATGAAAAACTGTTTTTT. Translating gives CASSLQGITNEKLFF. This chain links TRBV6-7 with TRBJ1-4; TRBD1 might be the D (6 bases). TRBV6-7 is recorded as an ORF, its role being uncertain. This CDR3 has 15 amino acids. V lost 4 bases, J lost 1 base, and 10 bases lay in between.

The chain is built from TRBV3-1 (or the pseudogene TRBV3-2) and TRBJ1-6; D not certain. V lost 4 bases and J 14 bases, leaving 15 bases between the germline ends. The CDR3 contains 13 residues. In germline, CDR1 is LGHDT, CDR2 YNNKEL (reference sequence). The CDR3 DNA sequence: TGTGCCAGCAGCCTCGGACGGGCGCGGGCCCTCCACTTT. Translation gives CASSLGRARALHF.

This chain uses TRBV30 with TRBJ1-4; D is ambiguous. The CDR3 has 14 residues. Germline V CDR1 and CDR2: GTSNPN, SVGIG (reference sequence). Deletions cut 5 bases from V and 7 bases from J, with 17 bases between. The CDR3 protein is CAWGEGGLGEKLFF. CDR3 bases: TGTGCCTGGGGGGAGGGAGGGTTAGGTGAAAAACTGTTTTTT.

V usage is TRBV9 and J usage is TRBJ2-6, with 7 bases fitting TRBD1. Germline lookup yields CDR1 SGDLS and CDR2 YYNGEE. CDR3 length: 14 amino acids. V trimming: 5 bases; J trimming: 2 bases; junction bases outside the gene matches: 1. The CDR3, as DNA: TGTGCCAGCAGTGGGACAGCTGGGGCCAACGTCCTGACTTTC. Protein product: CASSGTAGANVLTF.

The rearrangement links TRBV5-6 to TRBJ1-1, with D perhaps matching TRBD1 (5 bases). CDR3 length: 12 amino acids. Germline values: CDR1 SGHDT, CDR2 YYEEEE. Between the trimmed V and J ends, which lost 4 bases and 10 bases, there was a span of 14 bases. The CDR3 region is CASSPLRGVAFF. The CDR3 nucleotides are TGTGCCAGCAGCCCCTTGAGGGGCGTAGCTTTCTTT.